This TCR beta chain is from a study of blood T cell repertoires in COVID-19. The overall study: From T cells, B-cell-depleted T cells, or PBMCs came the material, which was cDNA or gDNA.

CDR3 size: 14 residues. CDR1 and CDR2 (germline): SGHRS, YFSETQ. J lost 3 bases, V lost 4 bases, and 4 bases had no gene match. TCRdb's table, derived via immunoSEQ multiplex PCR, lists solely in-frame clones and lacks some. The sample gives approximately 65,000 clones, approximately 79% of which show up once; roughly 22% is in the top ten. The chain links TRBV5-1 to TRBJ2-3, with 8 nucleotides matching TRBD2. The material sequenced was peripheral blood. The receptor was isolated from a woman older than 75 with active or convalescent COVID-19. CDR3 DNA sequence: TGCGCCAGCAGCGCGGGGGGTCCAACAGATACGCAGTATTTT. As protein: CASSAGGPTDTQYF.